Each of the 32 T cell receptor beta chains below was sequenced from the same sample in a study of response to subunit inactivated influenza vaccine. TCRdb independently ran MiXCR on the RT-PCR reads; one entry per CDR3 protein. This sample has about 480,000 distinct CDR3 sequences, with 9.5% to 12% found just once. Sequencing used PBMCs from blood, obtained 40 to 50 days after vaccination. Source of these receptors: a man aged 50-59 years who received an inactivated influenza vaccine.

CDR3 in amino acids: CASSVQDTEQYF. For the CDR3, the DNA is TGTGCCAGCAGTGTTCAGGACACCGAGCAGTACTTC. J is TRBJ2-7 and V is TRBV2; the D gene is possibly TRBD1 (5 bases). Germline CDR1 SNHLY, CDR2 FYNNEI. V lost 4 bases and J lost 6, with 10 bases in between. The CDR3 runs 12 residues. The full variable domain, in which reference TRBV2 and TRBJ2-7 provide the parts outside the CDR3, is EPEVTQTPSHQVTQMGQEVILRCVPISNHLYFYWYRQILGQKVEFLVSFYNNEISEKSEIFDDQFSVERPDGSNFTLKIRSTKLEDSAMYFCASSVQDTEQYFGPGTRLTVT.

This clonotype was detected a few times. V and J are TRBV6-1 and TRBJ1-6; 7 bases map to TRBD1. J was trimmed by 7 bases and V by 5 bases; bases with no gene match: 5. Germline assignment: CDR1 MNHNS and CDR2 SASEGT. The CDR3 is 14 amino acids. This chain's CDR3 is CASSPGQQNSPLHF. CDR3 bases: TGTGCCAGCAGTCCGGGACAGCAGAATTCACCCCTCCACTTT.

V usage is TRBV19 and J usage is TRBJ2-7; maybe TRBD2 (6 bases). Germline loops: CDR1 LNHDA, CDR2 SQIVND (reference sequence). V was trimmed by 0 bases and J by 3 bases, leaving 12 bases between them. The CDR3 is 15 residues long. CDR3 protein: CASSIDRGRRYEQYF. The CDR3 DNA sequence: TGTGCCAGTAGTATAGATCGAGGGAGGCGCTACGAGCAGTACTTC.

V usage is TRBV6-5 and J usage is TRBJ1-1; D call uncertain. V lost 0 bases, J lost 5 bases, and 10 bases lay in between. Germline CDR1 reads MNHEY; CDR2 reads SVGAGI. CDR3 length: 14 residues. The CDR3 is CASSYSLGETEAFF. The CDR3 DNA reads TGTGCCAGCAGTTACTCGCTCGGGGAAACTGAAGCTTTCTTT.

V usage is TRBV9 and J usage is TRBJ2-6; no firm D call. There are 14 residues in the CDR3. The V gene lost 4 bases and the J gene lost 3 bases, with 8 bases spanning the gap. Germline CDR1 is SGDLS and CDR2 is YYNGEE. The CDR3, as DNA: TGTGCCAGCAGCTTCGAGCTTGGGGCCAACGTCCTGACTTTC. Amino acids: CASSFELGANVLTF. Together with reference TRBV9 and TRBJ2-6, the CDR3 gives the full variable domain: DSGVTQTPKHLITATGQRVTLRCSPRSGDLSVYWYQQSLDQGLQFLIQYYNGEERAKGNILERFSAQQFPDLHSELNLSSLELGDSALYFCASSFELGANVLTFGAGSRLTVL.

This clonotype was seen a handful of times. V is TRBV5-1 and J is TRBJ2-1, with D possibly being TRBD1 (6 bases). Germline V gives CDR1 SGHRS, CDR2 YFSETQ. Trimming removed 5 bases from V and 4 bases from J, with 16 bases in between. The length of the CDR3 is 15 residues. Written as DNA, the CDR3 is TGCGCCAGCAGTCCAACCGGACAGCAGTACAATGAGCAGTTCTTC. Its protein is CASSPTGQQYNEQFF.

The rearrangement joins TRBV12-3 or TRBV12-4 to TRBJ1-5; D gene uncertain. The CDR3 covers 13 residues. V was clipped by 6 bases and J by 6 bases, with 12 bases between them. The chain's CDR3 is CASRSVASQPQHF. In DNA form, the CDR3 reads TGTGCCAGCAGGTCGGTAGCCTCTCAGCCCCAGCATTTT.

The chain combines TRBV5-1 with TRBJ2-3, with 8 bases aligning to TRBD1. The trim removed 3 bases at V and 5 bases at J, leaving 8 bases unmatched. Germline CDR1 and CDR2: SGHRS and YFSETQ. This CDR3 comprises 15 residues. CDR3 sequence reads: CASSWRQGSGDTQYF. The CDR3 DNA sequence: TGCGCCAGCAGCTGGCGACAGGGGTCAGGAGATACGCAGTATTTT.

The chain is built from TRBV3-1 and TRBJ2-3; 8 bases are shared with TRBD2. The CDR3 contains 16 residues. With V trimmed by 2 bases and J by 0 bases, 4 bases remained unmatched. CDR1 LGHDT and CDR2 YNNKEL come from the germline V gene (reference sequence). The CDR3 nucleotides are TGTGCCAGCAGCCAACGGGGGGGCCGTAGCACAGATACGCAGTATTTT. Translating it yields CASSQRGGRSTDTQYF.

The chain uses TRBV12-3 or TRBV12-4 and TRBJ1-2; D unresolved. This CDR3 spans 13 amino acids. V was trimmed by 8 bases and J by 7 bases, leaving 17 bases between them. CDR3 in DNA: TGTGCCAGCCGGACGTGGAGGGCCCTTGGCTACACCTTC. Translating it yields CASRTWRALGYTF.

This clonotype was counted at least ten times. The chain links TRBV7-2 to TRBJ1-6, with unresolved D. Trimming pared 0 bases from V and 7 bases from J, leaving 13 bases between. The CDR3 spans 16 residues. CDR1 and CDR2 from the germline V gene are SGHTA and FQGNSA. This chain's CDR3 is CASSLASGGLNSPLHF. The DNA for the CDR3 is TGTGCCAGCAGCTTAGCTTCAGGCGGACTAAATTCACCCCTCCACTTT.

This clonotype was picked up a small number of times. CDR3 amino acids: CASSLGGVRTEAFF. The DNA for the CDR3 is TGTGCCAGCAGCTTAGGGGGGGTGAGGACAGAAGCTTTCTTT. The chain couples TRBV7-2 to TRBJ1-1; TRBD1 might be the D (5 bases). Trimming shortened V by 1 base and J by 8 bases, and 14 bases separated the two germline ends. CDR3 length: 14 amino acids. Germline CDR1 SGHTA, CDR2 FQGNSA.

This clonotype has a handful of counts. The V and J genes are TRBV6-2 or TRBV6-3 and TRBJ2-7; D ambiguous. Germline V gene lookup returns CDR1 MNHEY and CDR2 SVGEGT. Trimming stripped 6 bases from V and 2 bases from J, with 14 bases between. This CDR3 is built from 14 residues. In DNA, the CDR3 is TGTGCCAGCAGCCCTGTGCATCCTCCCTACGAGCAGTACTTC. Protein: CASSPVHPPYEQYF.

CDR3 sequence (DNA): TGCGCCAGCAGCCCCGGGGGCTGGAACACTGAAGCTTTCTTT. Its protein product is CASSPGGWNTEAFF. V usage is TRBV4-1 and J usage is TRBJ1-1, with D possibly TRBD1 on 6 matching bases. Deletions cut 4 bases from V and 1 base from J, with 10 bases between. The length of the CDR3 is 14 residues. Germline values: CDR1 MGHRA, CDR2 YSYEKL.

This clonotype was detected ten times or more. The V call is TRBV20-1, the J call TRBJ1-1; a weak D match, TRBD1 (5 bases). Germline V gives CDR1 DFQATT, CDR2 SNEGSKA (reference sequence). The CDR3 loop spans 15 amino acids. Deletions cut 6 bases from V and 3 bases from J, with 20 bases between. CDR3 sequence reads: CSAPKTGTRDTEAFF. The CDR3 region has the DNA TGCAGTGCCCCTAAAACCGGGACCAGAGACACTGAAGCTTTCTTT.

This clonotype came up many times. This chain connects TRBV7-8 to TRBJ2-1; the D is unclear. V was cut by 7 bases and J by 6 bases, with 13 bases left in between. Germline CDR1 and CDR2: SGHVS and FQNEAQ. This CDR3 has 13 amino acids. In DNA form, the CDR3 reads TGTGCCAGCACCTACGTCGGCAGCAATGAGCAGTTCTTC. Encoded protein: CASTYVGSNEQFF. Drawing the rest from reference TRBV7-8 and TRBJ2-1, the complete variable domain is GAGVSQSPRYKVAKRGQDVALRCDPISGHVSLFWYQQALGQGPEFLTYFQNEAQLDKSGLPSDRFFAERPEGSVSTLKIQRTQQEDSAVYLCASTYVGSNEQFFGPGTRLTVL.

The chain joins TRBV5-1 to TRBJ2-2; 8 bases fit TRBD1. After removal of 6 bases from V and 1 base from J, the junction contained 5 bases not matched to a gene. The length of the CDR3 is 15 residues. Germline values: CDR1 SGHRS, CDR2 YFSETQ. CDR3 protein: CASKTGTGNTGELFF. CDR3 nucleotide sequence: TGCGCCAGCAAAACCGGGACAGGGAACACCGGGGAGCTGTTTTTT.

The gene calls are TRBV4-2 and TRBJ2-3; TRBD2 might be the D (6 bases). In germline, CDR1 is LGHNA, CDR2 YNFKEQ. V lost 1 base and J 6 bases, leaving 14 bases between the germline ends. The CDR3 covers 15 residues. The CDR3 region is CASSQGAEGRDTQYF. The DNA for the CDR3 is TGTGCCAGCAGCCAAGGCGCGGAGGGACGGGATACGCAGTATTTT.

This clonotype was counted a few times. This sequence joins TRBV7-9 and TRBJ2-7; D gene uncertain. The CDR3 loop spans 13 amino acids. The V gene lost 5 bases and the J gene lost 5 bases, with 13 bases spanning the gap. Germline loops: CDR1 SEHNR, CDR2 FQNEAQ (reference sequence). CDR3 bases: TGTGCCAGCAGCCCAGGTTTCACCCACGAGCAGTACTTC. Translation: CASSPGFTHEQYF.

This clonotype occurred a few times. The chain has TRBV4-1 and TRBJ2-5; the D gene could be TRBD1 or TRBD2 (5 bases each). Trimming removed 0 bases from V and 4 bases from J, with 9 bases in between. CDR1 is MGHRA and CDR2 is YSYEKL in the germline V gene. The CDR3 has 14 residues. The CDR3 DNA sequence: TGCGCCAGCAGCCAAGATTTTGGGGGAGAGACCCAGTACTTC. This sequence encodes CASSQDFGGETQYF.

V and J are TRBV6-5 and TRBJ1-3; no clear D gene. Germline V CDR1 and CDR2: MNHEY, SVGAGI. The length of the CDR3 is 14 residues. Trimming removed 4 bases from V and 4 bases from J, with 11 bases in between. CDR3 protein: CASSSGIMGNTIYF. Here the CDR3 DNA reads TGTGCCAGCAGTTCGGGCATCATGGGAAACACCATATATTTT.

V gene TRBV7-2 combines with J gene TRBJ2-5, with 8 nucleotides matching TRBD1. V shed 6 bases and J 4 bases; nucleotides not matched to a gene: 10. This CDR3 has 15 residues. The V gene's germline CDR1 is SGHTA and CDR2 FQGNSA. The CDR3 loop is CASSTQGARGETQYF. CDR3 nucleotide sequence: TGTGCCAGCAGTACGCAGGGGGCGCGCGGAGAGACCCAGTACTTC.

This clonotype turned up a few times. The rearrangement links TRBV6-2 or TRBV6-3 to TRBJ1-1; D gene ambiguous. Germline loops: CDR1 MNHEY, CDR2 SVGEGT. This CDR3 region has 15 residues. V dropped 6 bases and J dropped 1 base, with 15 bases sitting between them. For the CDR3, the DNA is TGTGCCAGCAGATTATTATCTGGGAGGAACACTGAAGCTTTCTTT. Residues: CASRLLSGRNTEAFF.

V gene TRBV6-1 combines with J gene TRBJ1-3, with no clear D. V lost 6 bases and J lost 2, with 14 bases in between. This CDR3 is 15 amino acids long. Germline V CDR1 and CDR2: MNHNS, SASEGT. In nucleotides, the CDR3 is TGTGCCAGCAGCTCAACTCTACAGCCTGGAAACACCATATATTTT. This sequence encodes CASSSTLQPGNTIYF.

The chain uses TRBV9 and TRBJ2-7, with TRBD1 identical over 7 bases. Germline V gene lookup returns CDR1 SGDLS and CDR2 YYNGEE. This CDR3 spans 14 amino acids. Trimming at V came to 4 bases and at J to 3 bases, leaving 7 bases not matched to a gene. CDR3 protein: CASSPQRTGYEQYF. CDR3 sequence (DNA): TGTGCCAGCAGCCCCCAAAGGACAGGCTACGAGCAGTACTTC. Complete variable domain (other parts from reference TRBV9 and TRBJ2-7): DSGVTQTPKHLITATGQRVTLRCSPRSGDLSVYWYQQSLDQGLQFLIQYYNGEERAKGNILERFSAQQFPDLHSELNLSSLELGDSALYFCASSPQRTGYEQYFGPGTRLTVT.

The table lists this clonotype with many counts. The chain uses TRBV5-6 and TRBJ2-1, with TRBD2 identical over 11 bases. The germline gives CDR1 SGHDT, CDR2 YYEEEE. The V gene end was trimmed by 0 bases and the J gene end by 10 bases; junction bases not matched to a gene: 6. This CDR3 has 15 amino acids. Here the CDR3 DNA reads TGTGCCAGCAGCTTGGTACTAGCGGGAGAGGAGGAGCAGTTCTTC. Amino acid sequence: CASSLVLAGEEEQFF.

This clonotype turned up a few times. The chain is built from TRBV7-9 and TRBJ1-1; 7 nucleotides line up with TRBD1. The germline gives CDR1 SEHNR, CDR2 FQNEAQ (reference sequence). CDR3 length: 15 amino acids. The junction had 6 bases not matched to a gene; V was cut back by 5 bases and J by 0 bases. CDR3 amino acids: CASSPSTGMNTEAFF. DNA of the CDR3: TGTGCCAGCAGCCCCTCGACAGGGATGAACACTGAAGCTTTCTTT.

This chain uses TRBV2 with TRBJ1-2; TRBD1 is a possible D gene (5 bases). Per the germline V gene, CDR1 is SNHLY and CDR2 is FYNNEI. CDR3 size: 15 residues. Trimming removed 2 bases from V and 1 base from J, with 11 bases in between. The CDR3 DNA reads TGTGCCAGCAGTGAACGAGGGGCTCTTAACTATGGCTACACCTTC. Protein product: CASSERGALNYGYTF.

This clonotype was picked up a small number of times. The chain has TRBV12-3 or TRBV12-4 and TRBJ2-1; D gene unclear. This CDR3 is built from 14 residues. V was shortened by 2 bases and J by 8 bases, with 13 bases between the two germline ends. Written as DNA, the CDR3 is TGTGCCAGCAGTTTAAACTCGGGCCCCGATGAGCAGTTCTTC. Its translation: CASSLNSGPDEQFF.

The gene calls are TRBV12-3 or TRBV12-4 and TRBJ1-3; D is undetermined. The V and J ends lost 7 bases and 7 bases respectively, with 11 bases between them. CDR3 length: 12 residues. The CDR3 nucleotides are TGTGCCAGCACCGAACCTTTGAACACCATATATTTT. Encoded protein: CASTEPLNTIYF.

This clonotype was counted at least ten times. The gene calls are TRBV6-5 and TRBJ1-6; a possible D gene is TRBD1 (6 bases). The CDR3 has 15 residues. Germline V gene sequence: CDR1 MNHEY, CDR2 SVGAGI. Trimming left V 4 bases short and J 3 bases short, with 10 bases between. CDR3 in DNA: TGTGCCAGCAGTTTTGAGGGGGGCTATAATTCACCCCTCCACTTT. Translated, it gives CASSFEGGYNSPLHF.

In its sample, this clonotype was seen many times. The chain has TRBV5-6 and TRBJ2-3; 8 bases are a match to TRBD1. The J segment lost 4 bases and the V segment lost 0 bases, leaving 10 bases of the junction unmatched. CDR1 SGHDT and CDR2 YYEEEE come from the germline V gene. This CDR3 has 17 amino acids. The CDR3 sequence is CASSLARQGASADTQYF. CDR3 sequence (DNA): TGTGCCAGCAGCTTGGCCCGGCAGGGGGCGAGTGCAGATACGCAGTATTTT.